This record concerns one T cell receptor (beta chain) sequence. CDR3 length: 12 amino acids. CDR1 is SGHRS, CDR2 YFSETQ, per germline. V lost 6 bases and J lost 5, with 9 bases in between. This entry comes from a study of shared clonotypes between healthy human individuals. Assay used: immunoSEQ multiplex PCR; TCRdb lists only in-frame clones, some missing. The sample lists roughly 2.5 million clones, roughly 92% occurring once. The chain recombines TRBV5-1 with TRBJ1-5; possibly TRBD1 for D (5 bases). The sample taken for sequencing was naive CD4+ T cells sorted from blood. Regarding subset: CD45RA+ positively selected. The sequence was obtained from a man aged 18 to 30 in good health. The CDR3 sequence: CASIREDQPQHF. In nucleotides, the CDR3 is TGCGCCAGCATCAGGGAGGATCAGCCCCAGCATTTT.